A selection of T cell receptor beta chains follows, all from one sample in a study of OX40 agonist ivuxolimab in advanced cancers. The table came from immunoSEQ multiplex PCR; TCRdb's copy has only in-frame clones and leaves some out. The profile shows more than 60,000 clones, approximately 78% of them singletons. The sample consisted of CD4+ or CD8+ T cells sorted from blood, taken in a trial of the OX40 agonist ivuxolimab. These receptors came from an adult with an advanced solid tumor such as melanoma, head and neck, liver or kidney cancer. The CDR3 runs from the conserved cysteine through the conserved F or W. Fields, in order: clone size, D gene, J gene, V gene, CDR3 DNA, CDR3 protein. D genes are given only for firm matches. For some rows the clone size is stated as once, few or many, or as a class when expanded; others skip it.

abundance: -; d_gene: TRBD1; j_gene: TRBJ1-1; v_gene: TRBV19; CDR3nt: TGTGCCAGTAGCTTAACCGGGACAGGGACTGAAGCTTTCTTT; CDR3aa: CASSLTGTGTEAFF
abundance: -; d_gene: TRBD2; j_gene: TRBJ2-1; v_gene: TRBV7-2; CDR3nt: TGTGCCAGCAGTCCAAGGTGGGCGGGAGGACTAGGGAATGAGCAGTTCTTC; CDR3aa: CASSPRWAGGLGNEQFF
abundance: few; d_gene: -; j_gene: TRBJ2-5; v_gene: TRBV29-1; CDR3nt: TGCAGCGTTGCTATCCGGGCAGGCTCGGAGACCCAGTACTTC; CDR3aa: CSVAIRAGSETQYF
abundance: large; d_gene: -; j_gene: TRBJ1-1; v_gene: TRBV19; CDR3nt: TGTGCCAGTAGTATAGATAGCCCGAACACTGAAGCTTTCTTT; CDR3aa: CASSIDSPNTEAFF
abundance: few; d_gene: TRBD1; j_gene: TRBJ2-1; v_gene: TRBV10-3; CDR3nt: TGTGCCATCAGTGACCCAGGGGGCTCCTCCTACAATGAGCAGTTCTTC; CDR3aa: CAISDPGGSSYNEQFF
abundance: -; d_gene: TRBD1; j_gene: TRBJ1-1; v_gene: TRBV7-8; CDR3nt: TGTGCCAGCAGTTCCCCGACAGGGACTGAAGCTTTCTTT; CDR3aa: CASSSPTGTEAFF
abundance: -; d_gene: -; j_gene: TRBJ1-1; v_gene: TRBV6-5; CDR3nt: TGTGCCAGCAGTTGGGGGGCTGGGAACACTGAAGCTTTCTTT; CDR3aa: CASSWGAGNTEAFF
abundance: -; d_gene: TRBD1; j_gene: TRBJ2-1; v_gene: TRBV4-1; CDR3nt: TGCGCCAGCAGTCTGACAGGGGAATGGTCCTACAATGAGCAGTTCTTC; CDR3aa: CASSLTGEWSYNEQFF
abundance: -; d_gene: -; j_gene: TRBJ2-3; v_gene: TRBV29-1; CDR3nt: TGCAGCGTAAACCCCACAGATACGCAGTATTTT; CDR3aa: CSVNPTDTQYF
abundance: -; d_gene: TRBD1; j_gene: TRBJ2-5; v_gene: TRBV7-6; CDR3nt: TGTGCCAGCATCCCCGGCCCCACCGGGACAGGGGATGGCGAGACCCAGTACTTC; CDR3aa: CASIPGPTGTGDGETQYF
abundance: -; d_gene: -; j_gene: TRBJ2-2; v_gene: TRBV10-3; CDR3nt: TGTGCCACCAGATGGGGGAACACCGGGGAGCTGTTTTTT; CDR3aa: CATRWGNTGELFF
abundance: -; d_gene: TRBD1; j_gene: TRBJ1-1; v_gene: TRBV5-1; CDR3nt: TGCGCCAGCAGCTGGCGGAAGGGGGCTGTCAACACTGAAGCTTTCTTT; CDR3aa: CASSWRKGAVNTEAFF
abundance: -; d_gene: -; j_gene: TRBJ2-1; v_gene: TRBV9; CDR3nt: TGTGCCAGCAGCGAAGGGGGAACCTACAATGAGCAGTTCTTC; CDR3aa: CASSEGGTYNEQFF
abundance: -; d_gene: TRBD1; j_gene: TRBJ1-1; v_gene: TRBV30; CDR3nt: TGTGCCTGGAGTGTACCTGGGACAGGTGTATTTAAAGCTTTCTTT; CDR3aa: CAWSVPGTGVFKAFF
abundance: -; d_gene: TRBD2; j_gene: TRBJ2-5; v_gene: TRBV7-2; CDR3nt: TGTGCCAGCAGCTTAAAGGGCGGGAGTGGAGGTGAGACCCAGTACTTC; CDR3aa: CASSLKGGSGGETQYF
abundance: -; d_gene: -; j_gene: TRBJ1-2; v_gene: TRBV11-2; CDR3nt: TGTGCCAGCAGCTTAGTCAAGGTCGGCTACACCTTC; CDR3aa: CASSLVKVGYTF
abundance: -; d_gene: TRBD1; j_gene: TRBJ2-2; v_gene: TRBV6-6; CDR3nt: TGTGCCAGCAGTTACGATACAGGGGGGACCGGGGAGCTGTTTTTT; CDR3aa: CASSYDTGGTGELFF
abundance: -; d_gene: -; j_gene: TRBJ1-1; v_gene: TRBV19; CDR3nt: TGTGCCAGTAGTATTAGGGGGGCGTCGCATGAAGCTTTCTTT; CDR3aa: CASSIRGASHEAFF
abundance: -; d_gene: TRBD2; j_gene: TRBJ2-7; v_gene: TRBV7-2; CDR3nt: TGTGCCAGCAGCCGAACTAGCGGAACCTACGAGCAGTACTTC; CDR3aa: CASSRTSGTYEQYF
abundance: -; d_gene: -; j_gene: TRBJ1-2; v_gene: TRBV7-3; CDR3nt: TGTGCCAGCAGCAAACAGGATAACTATGGCTACACCTTC; CDR3aa: CASSKQDNYGYTF
abundance: few; d_gene: -; j_gene: TRBJ2-2; v_gene: TRBV29-1; CDR3nt: TGCAGCGTTGATCCAGGCACCGGGGAGCTGTTTTTT; CDR3aa: CSVDPGTGELFF
abundance: -; d_gene: -; j_gene: TRBJ1-1; v_gene: TRBV18; CDR3nt: TGTGCCAGCTCCCCTGACATACAGAACACTGAAGCTTTCTTT; CDR3aa: CASSPDIQNTEAFF
abundance: -; d_gene: -; j_gene: TRBJ2-3; v_gene: TRBV7-9; CDR3nt: TGTGCCAGCAGCTTTGGCAGAAACACAGATACGCAGTATTTT; CDR3aa: CASSFGRNTDTQYF
abundance: -; d_gene: -; j_gene: TRBJ1-3; v_gene: TRBV19; CDR3nt: TGTGCCAGTAGTTTCGACTCCAACTCTGGAAACACCATATATTTT; CDR3aa: CASSFDSNSGNTIYF
abundance: -; d_gene: -; j_gene: TRBJ2-5; v_gene: TRBV4-2; CDR3nt: TGTGCCAGCAGCCAAGATTATCAGGCAGAGTACCAAGAGACCCAGTACTTC; CDR3aa: CASSQDYQAEYQETQYF
abundance: -; d_gene: -; j_gene: TRBJ1-6; v_gene: TRBV10-3; CDR3nt: TGTGCCATCAGTGAACTCGGGGGGGGTAGTAGTTCACCCCTCCACTTT; CDR3aa: CAISELGGGSSSPLHF
abundance: -; d_gene: TRBD2; j_gene: TRBJ2-1; v_gene: TRBV25-1; CDR3nt: TGTGCCAGCACTGTAGCGGGAGATGAGCAGTTCTTC; CDR3aa: CASTVAGDEQFF
abundance: -; d_gene: -; j_gene: TRBJ1-6; v_gene: TRBV5-1; CDR3nt: TGCGCCAGCAGCTTGGTACAGGGTGTAAATTCACCCCTCCACTTT; CDR3aa: CASSLVQGVNSPLHF
abundance: -; d_gene: TRBD2; j_gene: TRBJ2-5; v_gene: TRBV5-1; CDR3nt: TGCGCCAGCAGCTTGTCAGGGACTACAGAAGAGACCCAGTACTTC; CDR3aa: CASSLSGTTEETQYF
abundance: few; d_gene: -; j_gene: TRBJ1-2; v_gene: TRBV5-6; CDR3nt: TGTGCCAGCAGCTTGGCTACAAGACGGGGGTATGGCTACACCTTC; CDR3aa: CASSLATRRGYGYTF
abundance: once; d_gene: TRBD2; j_gene: TRBJ2-7; v_gene: TRBV6-5; CDR3nt: TGTGCCAGCAGTGCTCCGGGACTAGGGACCTACGAGCAGTACTTC; CDR3aa: CASSAPGLGTYEQYF
abundance: -; d_gene: -; j_gene: TRBJ1-2; v_gene: TRBV14; CDR3nt: TGTGCCAGCAGCCAAGGGTTAGGCTATGGCTACACCTTC; CDR3aa: CASSQGLGYGYTF
abundance: -; d_gene: -; j_gene: TRBJ2-3; v_gene: TRBV9; CDR3nt: TGTGCCAGCAGCCCCCAAGCGCGGGGAGCTAGCACAGATACGCAGTATTTT; CDR3aa: CASSPQARGASTDTQYF
abundance: -; d_gene: TRBD1; j_gene: TRBJ1-3; v_gene: TRBV7-2; CDR3nt: TGTGCCAGCAGCTTAATGACAGGGGGTTCTGGAAACACCATATATTTT; CDR3aa: CASSLMTGGSGNTIYF
abundance: -; d_gene: TRBD2; j_gene: TRBJ2-2; v_gene: TRBV10-3; CDR3nt: TGTGCCATTTCGGGACTAGCGGGCACCGGGGAGCTGTTTTTT; CDR3aa: CAISGLAGTGELFF
abundance: -; d_gene: TRBD1; j_gene: TRBJ1-4; v_gene: TRBV6-6; CDR3nt: TGTGCCAGCGGACAGGGAAATGAAAAACTGTTTTTT; CDR3aa: CASGQGNEKLFF
abundance: -; d_gene: TRBD1; j_gene: TRBJ1-1; v_gene: TRBV18; CDR3nt: TGTGCCAGCTCACCACGACAGGGGGGCATGAACACTGAAGCTTTCTTT; CDR3aa: CASSPRQGGMNTEAFF